The source of this TCR beta chain is a study of Graves' ophthalmopathy and Graves' hyperthyroidism. The J segment lost 2 bases and the V segment lost 4 bases, leaving 7 bases of the junction unmatched. The CDR3 totals 15 residues. Germline values: CDR1 SGHAT, CDR2 FQNNGV. RNA transcripts served as template for amplifying TCR beta CDR3 sequences. An opening RT-PCR round employed HTBI primers and preceded a second-round multiplex PCR. Each CDR3 protein gets one entry after TCRdb re-called the multiplex PCR reads with MiXCR. Counted here are some 15,000 distinct CDR3 sequences, roughly 50% occurring once; the ten biggest clones make up approximately 42%.

This sequence was found in a woman aged 30 to 39 with Graves' ophthalmopathy. V usage is TRBV11-2 and J usage is TRBJ2-7, with 8 bases aligning to TRBD2. The sequencing input was peripheral blood. CDR3 amino acids: CASSSILAEAYEQYF. The CDR3 DNA reads as TGTGCCAGCAGCTCAATACTAGCGGAAGCCTACGAGCAGTACTTC.